The T cell receptor (beta chain) under discussion was sequenced for a study of response to subunit inactivated influenza vaccine. TCRdb analysed the RT-PCR reads with MiXCR anew, one entry per CDR3 protein. The sample holds a few hundred thousand distinct CDR3 sequences, approximately 9.9% seen once. The germline V gene encodes CDR1 SGHTA and CDR2 FQGNSA. The CDR3 loop spans 14 amino acids. V dropped 4 bases and J dropped 3 bases, with 11 bases sitting between them. This chain uses TRBV7-2 with TRBJ2-3; D is ambiguous. The sequences come from PBMCs from blood, collected roughly 48 days after vaccination. The sequence was collected from a man aged 45-65 years who received an inactivated influenza vaccine. The CDR3: CASSYHHGTDTQYF. The DNA for the CDR3 is TGTGCCAGCAGCTATCACCATGGGACAGATACGCAGTATTTT.